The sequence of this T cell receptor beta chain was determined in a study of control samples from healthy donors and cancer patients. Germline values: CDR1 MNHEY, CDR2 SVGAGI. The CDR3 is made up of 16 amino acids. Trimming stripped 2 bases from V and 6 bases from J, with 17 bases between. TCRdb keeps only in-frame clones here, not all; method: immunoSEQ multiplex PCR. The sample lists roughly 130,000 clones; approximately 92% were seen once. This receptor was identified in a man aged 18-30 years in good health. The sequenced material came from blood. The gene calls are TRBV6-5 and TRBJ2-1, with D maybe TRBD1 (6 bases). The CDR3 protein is CASSYRVNRALNEQFF. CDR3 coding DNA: TGTGCCAGCAGTTACAGAGTGAACAGGGCTCTCAATGAGCAGTTCTTC.